A single sample gave rise to the 9 T cell receptor beta chains below, sequenced in a study of blood T cell repertoires in COVID-19. The data were produced by immunoSEQ multiplex PCR, yet TCRdb's version contains in-frame clones alone and is incomplete. The sample lists fewer than 350,000 clones; around nine tenths were seen once. The sample taken for sequencing was PBMCs or T cells enriched from blood (not recorded which). The receptors were sampled from a woman aged 40 to 50 who had recovered from COVID-19.

The CDR3 reads CASSLGSPRSGGETQYF. CDR3 in DNA: TGTGCCAGCAGCTTAGGCTCCCCTCGGTCCGGCGGGGAGACCCAGTACTTC. The chain links TRBV7-3 to TRBJ2-5, with a weak D call TRBD2 (5 bases). V was trimmed by 2 bases and J by 5 bases, leaving 21 bases between them. Germline lookup yields CDR1 SGHTA and CDR2 FQGTGA. This CDR3 is built from 17 residues.

The chain employs TRBV11-2 and TRBJ2-7, with 9 bases identical to TRBD2. This CDR3 has 19 amino acids. The germline gives CDR1 SGHAT, CDR2 FQNNGV. V was clipped by 0 bases and J by 2 bases; unmatched bases: 14. This CDR3 reads CASSLDGTAGGPRAYEQYF. In nucleotides, the CDR3 is TGTGCCAGCAGCTTAGATGGTACAGCGGGAGGTCCCCGAGCCTACGAGCAGTACTTC.

V and J are TRBV4-3 and TRBJ1-5, with unresolved D. The germline V gene encodes CDR1 LGHNA and CDR2 YSLEER. This CDR3 has 13 residues. The germline V and J ends were trimmed by 0 bases and 8 bases, with 8 bases remaining between them. The CDR3 DNA follows: TGCGCCAGCAGCCAAGATACCGACAAGCCCCAGCATTTT. Amino acids: CASSQDTDKPQHF.

The genes are TRBV7-2 and TRBJ1-1; D gene uncertain. Germline V gene sequence: CDR1 SGHTA, CDR2 FQGNSA. This CDR3 spans 14 amino acids. Trimming removed 1 base from V and 7 bases from J, with 13 bases in between. The CDR3 region has the DNA TGTGCCAGCAGCTTAGGGACGGGGTACGGTGAAGCTTTCTTT. The encoded protein is CASSLGTGYGEAFF.

The chain employs TRBV27 and TRBJ1-5; D is perhaps TRBD1 (6 bases). Trimming cost V 5 bases and J 4 bases, with 12 bases left between them. The CDR3 totals 14 residues. In germline, CDR1 is MNHEY, CDR2 SMNVEV (reference sequence). This CDR3 reads CASSTTGFNQPQHF. The DNA of the CDR3 is TGTGCCAGCAGTACCACAGGGTTTAATCAGCCCCAGCATTTT.

The rearrangement joins TRBV7-2 to TRBJ2-3; 10 nucleotides match TRBD1. Trimming removed 5 bases from V and 4 bases from J; junction bases left unmatched: 9. This CDR3 comprises 16 residues. In germline, CDR1 is SGHTA, CDR2 FQGNSA. CDR3 sequence reads: CASSLARTGGADTQYF. CDR3 DNA sequence: TGTGCCAGCAGCCTTGCCCGGACAGGGGGGGCAGATACGCAGTATTTT.

The chain couples TRBV6-5 to TRBJ2-3, with TRBD2 as a possible D gene (5 bases). The CDR3 sequence is 14 residues long. The germline V and J ends were trimmed by 4 bases and 9 bases, with 17 bases remaining between them. Looked up from germline, CDR1 is MNHEY and CDR2 is SVGAGI. The CDR3 bases are TGTGCCAGCAGTTTTTCTAGGGAGACGAAGACGCAGTATTTT. Translating it yields CASSFSRETKTQYF.

The chain has TRBV6-1 and TRBJ1-5; possibly TRBD1 for D (5 bases). The germline CDR1 and CDR2 sequences are MNHNS and SASEGT. CDR3 length equals 18 residues. Trimming pared 2 bases from V and 6 bases from J, leaving 23 bases between. In nucleotides, the CDR3 is TGTGCCAGCAGTGAAACGGCCCGGTCTCGGGGGGGAAGTCAGCCCCAGCATTTT. Translated: CASSETARSRGGSQPQHF.

The chain recombines TRBV5-1 with TRBJ2-1; 8 bases are shared with TRBD2. V trimming: 1 base; J trimming: 0 bases; junction bases outside the gene matches: 0. This CDR3 has 15 amino acids. Germline lookup yields CDR1 SGHRS and CDR2 YFSETQ. Here the CDR3 DNA reads TGCGCCAGCAGCTTGCGGGGGGGCTCCTACAATGAGCAGTTCTTC. Residues: CASSLRGGSYNEQFF. The full variable domain, in which reference TRBV5-1 and TRBJ2-1 provide the parts outside the CDR3, is KAGVTQTPRYLIKTRGQQVTLSCSPISGHRSVSWYQQTPGQGLQFLFEYFSETQRNKGNFPGRFSGRQFSNSRSEMNVSTLELGDSALYLCASSLRGGSYNEQFFGPGTRLTVL.